These 8 T cell receptor beta chains were sequenced from one sample in a study of CD4 and CD8 cells across lung adenocarcinoma regions. TCRdb redid the calling of the PCR reads with MiXCR, one entry per CDR3 protein. This table holds about 5,500 distinct CDR3 sequences, approximately 50% found once. The material sequenced was CD4+ T cells from the margin of a lung tumor. These receptor sequences come from a male donor with lung adenocarcinoma. The CD4 and CD8 labels of this study may be unreliable.

J is TRBJ2-5 and V is TRBV28, with D uncertain. The DNA end is a closer match to TRBJ2-1, so the J assignment may be wrong. Looked up from germline, CDR1 is MDHEN and CDR2 is SYDVKM. This CDR3 spans 14 amino acids. CDR3 amino acids: CASSLWTTHNEQFF. DNA for the CDR3: TGTGCCAGCAGTTTATGGACCACCCACAATGAGCAGTTCTTC.

The chain is built from TRBV10-2 and TRBJ2-1, with no clear D. The J call may be incorrect, as the DNA end agrees better with TRBJ2-7. Germline CDR1 reads WSHSY; CDR2 reads SAAADI. This CDR3 comprises 14 residues. This CDR3 is CLSSQALSTDTQYF. DNA for the CDR3: TGCCTCAGCAGTCAGGCTTTGAGCACAGATACGCAGTACTTC.

This clonotype counts as medium-sized. The gene calls are TRBV6-1 and TRBJ2-2, with D hard to call. The CDR3 covers 12 residues. CDR1 is MNHNS, CDR2 SASEGT, per germline. V lost 6 bases and J lost 5, with 7 bases in between. In DNA form, the CDR3 reads TGTGCCAGCAGGCTGGGAACCGGGGAGCTGTTTTTT. This translates into CASRLGTGELFF.

The chain has TRBV27 and TRBJ2-3, with D possibly TRBD2 on 6 matching bases. The J call is in doubt because the DNA end fits TRBJ2-7 better. This CDR3 has 15 residues. Germline V lookup: CDR1 MNHEY, CDR2 SMNVEV (reference sequence). CDR3 residues: CARGTGGQDTDTQYF. CDR3 coding DNA: TGTGCCAGGGGGACCGGGGGTCAAGACACAGATACGCAGTACTTC.

Remarks on this clonotype: A junction boundary mismatches the germline segment, possibly from a read error. V and J are TRBV10-3 and TRBJ2-2; the D call may be TRBD1 or TRBD2 (5 bases each). The J call may be mistaken, given a closer DNA end match to TRBJ2-3. Germline V gene sequence: CDR1 ENHRY, CDR2 SYGVKD. The length of the CDR3 is 15 residues. The CDR3, as DNA: TGTGCCCGGGGCCTCCAGGCTGTGAGCACAGATAAGCAGTATTTT. As protein: CARGLQAVSTDKQYF.

The gene calls are TRBV10-1 and TRBJ2-1; D is undetermined. The length of the CDR3 is 17 residues. The V gene lost 2 bases and the J gene lost 0 bases, with 14 bases spanning the gap. Germline V gene data show CDR1 as WNHNN and CDR2 as SYGVQD (reference sequence). CDR3 DNA: TGCGCCAGCAGTGAGAAGGAAGCTCAAAACTCCTACAATGAGCAGTTCTTC. It yields the protein CASSEKEAQNSYNEQFF.

Comments on this clonotype: A read error may account for a junction end that differs from germline. The chain has TRBV6-4 and TRBJ2-3; 8 nucleotides line up with TRBD2. This CDR3 has 15 amino acids. Germline V gene sequence: CDR1 MRHNA, CDR2 SNTAGT. The CDR3 sequence is CASSDGSGSKDTQYF. The CDR3 DNA sequence: TGTGCCAGCAGTGACGGGAGCGGGAGCAAAGACACTCAGTACTTT.

The rearrangement uses TRBV6-2 or TRBV6-3 and TRBJ2-5; 11 bases agree with TRBD2. The J call may be in error: the DNA end matches TRBJ2-7 better. Germline V gives CDR1 MNHEY, CDR2 SVGEGT. This CDR3 has 15 amino acids. CDR3 sequence: CASSSISGRAYEQYF. The CDR3 DNA sequence: TGTGCCAGCAGTTCGATTAGCGGGAGGGCCTACGAGCAGTACTTC.